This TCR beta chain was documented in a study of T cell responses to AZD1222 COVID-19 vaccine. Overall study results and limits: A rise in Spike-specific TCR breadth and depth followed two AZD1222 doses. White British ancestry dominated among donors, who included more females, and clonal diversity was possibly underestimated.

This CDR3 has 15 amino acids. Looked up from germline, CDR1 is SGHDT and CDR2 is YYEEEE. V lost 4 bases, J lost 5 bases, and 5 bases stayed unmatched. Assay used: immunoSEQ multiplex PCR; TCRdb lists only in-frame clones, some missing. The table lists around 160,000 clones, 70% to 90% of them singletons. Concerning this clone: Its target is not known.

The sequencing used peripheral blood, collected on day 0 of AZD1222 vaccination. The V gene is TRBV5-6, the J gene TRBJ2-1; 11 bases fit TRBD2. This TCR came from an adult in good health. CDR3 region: CASSAGTSGHNEQFF. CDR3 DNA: TGTGCCAGCAGCGCCGGGACTAGCGGTCACAATGAGCAGTTCTTC.